The next 27 T cell receptor beta chains were all read from a single sample in a study of CD8 T cells in ankylosing spondylitis. TCRdb passed the 5' RACE reads through MiXCR, listing each CDR3 protein once. Of 25,000 to 30,000 distinct CDR3 sequences listed, over 7% were seen once; the top ten hold roughly 30%. The sample comprised blood. The receptors derive from a male donor with ankylosing spondylitis or in good health (not recorded which).

This clonotype occurred many times. The rearrangement uses TRBV6-2 or TRBV6-3 and TRBJ2-1; no clear D gene. Trimming stripped 7 bases from V and 1 base from J, with 8 bases between. The CDR3 loop spans 13 amino acids. From germline, CDR1 is MNHEY and CDR2 SVGEGT. CDR3 DNA sequence: TGTGCCAGCATTGGGGATTCCTACAATGAGCAGTTCTTC. As protein: CASIGDSYNEQFF.

This clonotype was observed a few times. The chain is built from TRBV4-3 and TRBJ2-1; 8 positions agree with TRBD2. V shed 2 bases and J 4 bases; nucleotides not matched to a gene: 4. CDR1 and CDR2 (germline): LGHNA, YSLEER. This CDR3 spans 15 amino acids. The DNA of the CDR3 is TGCGCCAGCAGCCAAAGCAGCGGGAGATACAATGAGCAGTTCTTC. It codes for CASSQSSGRYNEQFF.

This clonotype was counted between two and nine times. This sequence joins TRBV4-3 and TRBJ2-5, with D tentatively TRBD2 (7 bases). This CDR3 spans 16 amino acids. The ends were cut back, 1 base at V and 5 bases at J, with 17 bases in the middle. In germline, CDR1 is LGHNA, CDR2 YSLEER. The chain's CDR3 is CASSQGGGAIGETQYF. Written as DNA, the CDR3 is TGCGCCAGCAGCCAAGGAGGGGGGGCGATAGGGGAGACCCAGTACTTC.

This clonotype was counted a few times. The genes are TRBV19 and TRBJ1-4, with D unresolved. CDR1 is LNHDA and CDR2 is SQIVND in the germline V gene (reference sequence). This CDR3 is 15 amino acids long. Trimming took off 5 bases at V and 2 bases at J, with 12 bases between the two ends. The CDR3 spells CASSSIPGTNEKLFF. The CDR3 nucleotides are TGTGCCAGTAGTTCAATCCCCGGGACTAATGAAAAACTGTTTTTT.

This clonotype was seen ten or more times. V is TRBV7-2 and J is TRBJ2-2, with TRBD2 identical over 9 bases. This CDR3 is built from 18 residues. The germline V gene has CDR1 SGHTA and CDR2 FQGNSA. Losses at the gene ends were 3 bases for V and 5 bases for J; bases not matched to a gene: 13. The chain's CDR3 is CASSFGASGGPRTGELFF. The CDR3 DNA sequence: TGTGCCAGCAGCTTCGGGGCAAGCGGGGGGCCTAGGACCGGGGAGCTGTTTTTT.

The V gene is TRBV5-1, the J gene TRBJ2-3; D is undetermined. The CDR3 runs 14 residues. The V gene's germline CDR1 is SGHRS and CDR2 YFSETQ. V gave up 7 bases and J gave up 1 base, with 13 bases separating them. CDR3 bases: TGCGCCAGCTCTCTGGGGATAGGCACAGATACGCAGTATTTT. This sequence encodes CASSLGIGTDTQYF.

The chain joins TRBV6-6 to TRBJ2-6, with D possibly being TRBD1 or TRBD2 (5 bases each). Trimming stripped 7 bases from V and 0 bases from J, with 7 bases between. The germline CDR1 and CDR2 sequences are MNHNY and SVGAGI (reference sequence). The CDR3 totals 14 residues. The chain's CDR3 is CASTGASGANVLTF. DNA of the CDR3: TGTGCCAGCACCGGGGCCTCTGGGGCCAACGTCCTGACTTTC.

The table lists this clonotype with a few counts. CDR3 sequence: CASSLTGDNQPQHF. Written as DNA, the CDR3 is TGCGCCAGCAGCCTCACGGGGGACAATCAGCCCCAGCATTTT. The chain carries TRBV5-1 and TRBJ1-5; D may be TRBD1 (5 bases). The CDR3 runs 14 residues. Deletions cut 4 bases from V and 3 bases from J, with 11 bases between. CDR1 is SGHRS, CDR2 YFSETQ, per germline.

The chain links TRBV29-1 to TRBJ2-7; D is perhaps TRBD1 (5 bases). The length of the CDR3 is 11 residues. Trimming pared 6 bases from V and 7 bases from J, leaving 13 bases between. Germline CDR1 SQVTM, CDR2 ANQGSEA. The CDR3 DNA sequence: TGCAGCGTGCAGACAGTTACTGAGCAGTACGTC. This translates into CSVQTVTEQYV.

This chain joins TRBV7-2 and TRBJ2-7; 9 bases line up with TRBD2. This CDR3 is 14 amino acids long. From germline, CDR1 is SGHTA and CDR2 FQGNSA. The V segment lost 3 bases and the J segment 4 bases; nucleotides outside the gene matches: 4. The CDR3 DNA reads as TGTGCCAGCAGCTTTCAAAGCGGGAGGTACGAGCAGTACTTC. This codes for CASSFQSGRYEQYF.

The V and J genes are TRBV5-1 and TRBJ1-1; D gene ambiguous. The CDR3 has 15 residues. Between the trimmed V and J ends, which lost 0 bases and 0 bases, there was a span of 9 bases. Germline V gives CDR1 SGHRS, CDR2 YFSETQ. The CDR3, as DNA: TGCGCCAGCAGCTTGGTCCCGGAGATGAACACTGAAGCTTTCTTT. This gives the protein CASSLVPEMNTEAFF.

The V gene is TRBV4-1, the J gene TRBJ1-4; tentatively, D is TRBD1 (5 bases). The CDR3 is 16 residues long. The ends were cut back, 0 bases at V and 0 bases at J, with 8 bases in the middle. The V gene's germline CDR1 is MGHRA and CDR2 YSYEKL. The CDR3 DNA sequence: TGCGCCAGCAGCCAAGATCGGGGCGCAACTAATGAAAAACTGTTTTTT. This encodes CASSQDRGATNEKLFF.

This clonotype was seen at least ten times. J is TRBJ2-1 and V is TRBV11-2, with TRBD2 matching 8 bases. The germline V gene has CDR1 SGHAT and CDR2 FQNNGV. This CDR3 has 16 residues. The V segment lost 4 bases and the J segment 3 bases; nucleotides outside the gene matches: 8. This CDR3 reads CASSSAPGLVYNEQFF. CDR3 DNA: TGTGCCAGCAGCTCAGCCCCGGGACTAGTCTACAATGAGCAGTTCTTC.

The V and J genes are TRBV24-1 and TRBJ2-7; 9 positions agree with TRBD1. With V trimmed by 3 bases and J by 0 bases, 14 bases remained unmatched. The CDR3 runs to 19 residues. Per germline, CDR1 KGHDR and CDR2 SFDVKD. The DNA for the CDR3 is TGTGCCACCAGTGATAACAACCGGGACAGGGCTGAAAGCTCCTACGAGCAGTACGTC. As protein: CATSDNNRDRAESSYEQYV.

The CDR3 DNA reads as TGCAGCGTTGAAGAGTCAAGCGGCTACGAGCAGTACTTC. Encoded protein: CSVEESSGYEQYF. J is TRBJ2-7 and V is TRBV29-1, with D possibly TRBD2 on 5 matching bases. This CDR3 has 13 amino acids. CDR1 and CDR2 (germline): SQVTM, ANQGSEA. V shed 0 bases and J shed 3 bases, with 9 bases lying between them.

This clonotype has at least ten counts. The genes are TRBV27 and TRBJ2-4; D is perhaps TRBD1 (6 bases). V lost 2 bases and J lost 6, with 20 bases in between. The CDR3 consists of 17 residues. Germline loops: CDR1 MNHEY, CDR2 SMNVEV (reference sequence). The DNA for the CDR3 is TGTGCCAGCAGTTTAATGGGGGCACAGCGATGGGGAAACATTCAGTACTTC. This sequence encodes CASSLMGAQRWGNIQYF.

The J gene is TRBJ1-1, the V gene TRBV6-6; possibly TRBD1 for D (5 bases). The CDR3 covers 13 residues. Germline CDR1 reads MNHNY; CDR2 reads SVGAGI (reference sequence). Trimming took 8 bases from V and 6 from J, leaving 16 bases between them. The CDR3, as DNA: TGTGCCAGCGTCGTGTTTGGACAAGCTGAAGCTTTCTTT. Translation: CASVVFGQAEAFF.

This clonotype came up a few times. The chain links TRBV5-1 to TRBJ1-1; 7 bases match TRBD1. The germline CDR1 and CDR2 sequences are SGHRS and YFSETQ. This CDR3 region has 15 residues. With V trimmed by 3 bases and J by 0 bases, 5 bases remained unmatched. DNA for the CDR3: TGCGCCAGCAGCTCGACAGGGCCCGTGAACACTGAAGCTTTCTTT. Amino acid sequence: CASSSTGPVNTEAFF.

This clonotype was seen a few times. This chain connects TRBV4-3 to TRBJ2-7; 7 positions match TRBD1. Germline-derived CDR1 and CDR2 are LGHNA and YSLEER. V lost 5 bases and J lost 8; bases outside the gene matches: 3. The CDR3 runs to 11 residues. For the CDR3, the DNA is TGCGCCAGCAGCAAGGGGGCTCAGCAGTACTTC. It yields the protein CASSKGAQQYF.

This clonotype has a count of ten or more. V gene TRBV12-3 or TRBV12-4 combines with J gene TRBJ1-5; possible D gene TRBD1, 5 bases. The V end lost 6 bases, the J end lost 7 bases, and 16 bases lay between the germline ends. CDR3 length: 14 residues. Here the CDR3 reads CASSLGDLGQPQHF. CDR3 in DNA: TGTGCCAGCAGCCTTGGGGACCTGGGACAGCCCCAGCATTTT.

This clonotype was counted at least ten times. This rearrangement joins TRBV12-3 or TRBV12-4 to TRBJ1-1; perhaps TRBD1 as D (6 bases). The CDR3 totals 15 residues. Trimming took off 5 bases at V and 1 base at J, with 14 bases between the two ends. As DNA, the CDR3 is TGTGCCAGCAGTAGGGGGTTCCTCCGGAACACTGAAGCTTTCTTT. It specifies CASSRGFLRNTEAFF.

There are many counts of this clonotype. V is TRBV5-5 and J is TRBJ1-1; D perhaps matches TRBD1 (5 bases). The CDR3 runs 13 residues. Per the germline V gene, CDR1 is SGHKS and CDR2 is YYEKEE (reference sequence). The V gene lost 2 bases and the J gene lost 2 bases, with 7 bases spanning the gap. CDR3: CASSFQGNTEAFF. The CDR3 nucleotides read TGTGCCAGCAGCTTTCAGGGAAACACTGAAGCTTTCTTT.

CDR3 in DNA: TGCGCCAGCAGCCAGGGGGCGGGACGGAATGAGCAGTTCTTC. As protein: CASSQGAGRNEQFF. The chain has TRBV4-3 and TRBJ2-1; D is perhaps TRBD1 or TRBD2 (6 bases each). In germline, CDR1 is LGHNA, CDR2 YSLEER. The CDR3 has 14 residues. The V gene lost 3 bases and the J gene lost 7 bases, with 13 bases spanning the gap.

This clonotype was counted at least ten times. The chain carries TRBV20-1 and TRBJ2-2; possible D gene TRBD2, 5 bases. The CDR3 length is 13 residues. CDR1 is DFQATT and CDR2 is SNEGSKA in the germline V gene (reference sequence). V lost 2 bases, J lost 3 bases, and 7 bases lay in between. CDR3 residues: CSARKLDTGELFF. The CDR3 bases are TGCAGTGCTAGAAAACTAGACACCGGGGAGCTGTTTTTT.

This clonotype was detected ten times or more. The gene calls are TRBV24-1 and TRBJ2-3; D may be TRBD2 (6 bases). This CDR3 is 15 amino acids long. CDR1 is KGHDR and CDR2 is SFDVKD in the germline V gene. Trimming cost V 3 bases and J 0 bases, with 9 bases left between them. CDR3 residues: CATSDSGPSTDTQYF. The CDR3 DNA sequence: TGTGCCACCAGTGATAGCGGGCCTAGCACAGATACGCAGTATTTT.

This chain links TRBV29-1 with TRBJ2-2; TRBD2 agrees at 14 bases. The CDR3 is made up of 16 amino acids. After removal of 6 bases from V and 2 bases from J, the junction contained 5 bases not matched to a gene. The germline CDR1 and CDR2 sequences are SQVTM and ANQGSEA. The CDR3 region has the DNA TGCAGCGTCAGACTAGCGGGGGGGCCCAACACCGGGGAGCTGTTTTTT. Translating it yields CSVRLAGGPNTGELFF.

V gene TRBV6-5 combines with J gene TRBJ2-1; D may be TRBD1 (6 bases). This CDR3 comprises 14 residues. Trimming pared 5 bases from V and 0 bases from J, leaving 8 bases between. CDR1 is MNHEY, CDR2 SVGAGI, per germline. CDR3 nucleotide sequence: TGTGCCAGCAGTACAGGGAGCTCCTACAATGAGCAGTTCTTC. Translating it yields CASSTGSSYNEQFF.